One and the same sample provided the 30 T cell receptor beta chains below, sequenced in a study of Graves' ophthalmopathy and Graves' hyperthyroidism. RNA transcripts provided the template for amplifying TCR beta CDR3 regions. The first-round RT-PCR employed HTBI primers together with the Qiagen OneStep RT-PCR kit. A multiplex PCR was then performed as the second round. Using its own MiXCR run on the multiplex PCR reads, TCRdb lists one record per CDR3 protein. The sample yields about 620,000 distinct CDR3 sequences, over 20% seen once. Sequencing was done on a sample of peripheral blood. These receptors were obtained from a woman younger than 30 with stable Graves' hyperthyroidism. Some clones in this sample may be carry-over from other donors' samples.

This clonotype has a count of ten or more. This chain links TRBV15 with TRBJ1-6; D gene uncertain. The germline CDR1 and CDR2 sequences are LNHNV and YYDKDF (reference sequence). There are 15 residues in the CDR3. V gave up 2 bases and J gave up 10 bases, with 15 bases separating them. DNA for the CDR3: TGTGCCACCAGCAGACTCCAGAGGGAGGAATCACCCCTCCACTTT. Translated, it gives CATSRLQREESPLHF.

As regards this clonotype: Germline and junction disagree at one end, which may indicate a read error. This chain's CDR3 is CASREVTNQPQHF. The CDR3 DNA reads as TGTGCCAGCCGTGAGGTGACCAATCAGCCCCAGCATTTT. The chain links TRBV6-1 to TRBJ1-5; D gene uncertain. CDR3 length equals 13 residues. In germline, CDR1 is MNHNS, CDR2 SASEGT.

This clonotype was seen many times. The chain recombines TRBV5-1 with TRBJ1-1, with a weak D call TRBD1 (5 bases). The CDR3 loop spans 13 amino acids. The germline V gene encodes CDR1 SGHRS and CDR2 YFSETQ. V was shortened by 3 bases and J by 4 bases, with 10 bases between the two germline ends. Written as DNA, the CDR3 is TGCGCCAGCAGCTGGGGGTCGGGCACTGAAGCTTTCTTT. This encodes CASSWGSGTEAFF.

There are many counts of this clonotype. This rearrangement joins TRBV11-1 to TRBJ2-7; possible D gene TRBD1, 5 bases. This CDR3 is 12 amino acids long. Trimming pared 11 bases from V and 2 bases from J, leaving 13 bases between. Germline CDR1 and CDR2: SGHAT and FQDESV (reference sequence). CDR3 in DNA: TGTGCCTGCGAGACAGAAACCTACGAGCAGTACTTC. This codes for CACETETYEQYF.

This clonotype was found many times. Sequence at one end of the junction differs from germline and may be a read error. The chain links TRBV7-9 to TRBJ1-1; D not certain. Germline values: CDR1 SEHNR, CDR2 FQNEAQ (reference sequence). The CDR3 extends over 13 amino acids. This CDR3 is CASSGEGSTEALF. CDR3 DNA: TGTGCCAGCAGCGGAGAGGGTTCCACTGAAGCTCTCTTT.

This clonotype has ten or more counts. At one end, the junction sequence differs from germline, possibly due to a read error. This chain joins TRBV13 and TRBJ1-1; the D is unclear. This CDR3 is built from 13 residues. Per the germline V gene, CDR1 is PRHDT and CDR2 is FYEKMQ (reference sequence). The CDR3 sequence: CASSFSAVIEALF. The DNA for the CDR3 is TGTGCCAGCAGCTTCAGCGCTGTTATTGAAGCTCTCTTT.

In its sample, this clonotype was seen many times. The V gene is TRBV7-8, the J gene TRBJ1-1; D is unresolved. V shed 3 bases and J shed 3 bases, with 11 bases lying between them. CDR3 length equals 14 residues. Germline loops: CDR1 SGHVS, CDR2 FQNEAQ. CDR3 residues: CASSFNDRDTEAFF. In DNA form, the CDR3 reads TGTGCCAGCAGCTTCAACGACCGGGACACTGAAGCTTTCTTT.

This chain joins TRBV18 and TRBJ2-2, with D perhaps being TRBD1 or TRBD2 (5 bases each). CDR3 length equals 15 residues. CDR1 and CDR2 from the germline V gene are KGHSH and LQKENI. The V end was cut by 3 bases, the J end by 0 bases, with 8 bases between. The CDR3 bases are TGTGCCAGCTCACCCAGGGAGTCGAACACCGGGGAGCTGTTTTTT. Translating it yields CASSPRESNTGELFF.

At least ten counts were recorded for this clonotype. The rearrangement links TRBV11-2 to TRBJ1-1, with unresolved D. V lost 0 bases, J lost 9 bases, and 11 bases lay in between. This CDR3 is built from 13 residues. Germline V gene sequence: CDR1 SGHAT, CDR2 FQNNGV. The CDR3 region is CASSLDTRRKAFF. As DNA, the CDR3 is TGTGCCAGCAGCTTAGATACCCGACGAAAAGCTTTCTTT.

The J gene is TRBJ1-1, the V gene TRBV10-3, with a weak D call TRBD1 (5 bases). There are 13 residues in the CDR3. Germline CDR1 is ENHRY and CDR2 is SYGVKD. Trimming shortened V by 10 bases and J by 4 bases, and 16 bases separated the two germline ends. The CDR3 DNA reads TGTGCCACGGGGCCCCCGACAACCACTGAAGCTTTCTTT. Residues: CATGPPTTTEAFF.

This clonotype came up many times. J is TRBJ1-1 and V is TRBV10-3; TRBD1 agrees at 10 bases. Germline CDR1 reads ENHRY; CDR2 reads SYGVKD. The ends lost 8 bases at V and 5 bases at J; junction bases unmatched: 11. CDR3 length: 15 residues. CDR3 protein: CAIGDRDRGETEAFF. Here the CDR3 DNA reads TGTGCCATCGGAGACCGGGACAGGGGAGAAACTGAAGCTTTCTTT.

In this sample, this clonotype turned up a few times. The DNA for the CDR3 is TGTGCCAGCAGTTTTTGGGTCTCGGGCACTGAAGCTTTCTTT. Protein sequence: CASSFWVSGTEAFF. The chain is built from TRBV28 and TRBJ1-1, with D unresolved. The germline V and J ends were trimmed by 3 bases and 4 bases, with 12 bases remaining between them. Germline-derived CDR1 and CDR2 are MDHEN and SYDVKM. The CDR3 length is 14 residues.

This clonotype was picked up a small number of times. The chain is built from TRBV19 and TRBJ2-2, with D perhaps matching TRBD1 (6 bases). The CDR3 is 14 amino acids. Trimming shortened V by 3 bases and J by 6 bases, and 11 bases separated the two germline ends. Germline values: CDR1 LNHDA, CDR2 SQIVND (reference sequence). CDR3 amino acids: CASSILQGPGELFF. The CDR3 DNA reads TGTGCCAGTAGTATCCTACAGGGCCCCGGGGAGCTGTTTTTT.

In this sample, this clonotype turned up a few times. The chain recombines TRBV6-1 with TRBJ2-5, with 7 bases aligning to TRBD1. The CDR3 runs to 13 residues. The V gene end was trimmed by 7 bases and the J gene end by 4 bases; junction bases not matched to a gene: 6. Germline CDR1 and CDR2: MNHNS and SASEGT. CDR3 loop: CASTPDRVETQYF. DNA for the CDR3: TGTGCCAGCACTCCCGACAGGGTAGAGACCCAGTACTTC.

This clonotype was recorded at least ten times. The chain uses TRBV12-3 or TRBV12-4 and TRBJ1-5; D is undetermined. The V gene lost 5 bases and the J gene lost 2 bases, with 10 bases spanning the gap. CDR3 length: 14 amino acids. The CDR3 DNA sequence: TGTGCCAGCAGTCCCCGTCTTGGCAATCAGCCCCAGCATTTT. Its translation is CASSPRLGNQPQHF.

This clonotype appeared a few times. This rearrangement joins TRBV11-1 to TRBJ2-7; D unresolved. Germline CDR1 and CDR2: SGHAT and FQDESV (reference sequence). The V gene lost 0 bases and the J gene lost 7 bases, with 10 bases spanning the gap. The CDR3 is made up of 13 amino acids. The CDR3 nucleotides are TGTGCCAGCAGCTTAGCGGATATCTCAGAGCAGTACTTC. Amino acid sequence: CASSLADISEQYF. The full variable domain, rest sourced from reference TRBV11-1 and TRBJ2-7, is EAEVAQSPRYKITEKSQAVAFWCDPISGHATLYWYRQILGQGPELLVQFQDESVVDDSQLPKDRFSAERLKGVDSTLKIQPAELGDSAMYLCASSLADISEQYFGPGTRLTVT.

In this sample, this clonotype turned up many times. This chain uses TRBV28 with TRBJ1-1; a weak D match, TRBD1 (5 bases). This CDR3 comprises 13 residues. V was clipped by 7 bases and J by 4 bases, with 13 bases between them. Germline values: CDR1 MDHEN, CDR2 SYDVKM. CDR3 sequence reads: CASTSPGGTEAFF. Here the CDR3 DNA reads TGTGCCAGCACCTCGCCCGGGGGCACTGAAGCTTTCTTT.

This clonotype was found many times. The chain carries TRBV9 and TRBJ1-2; D remains unclear. V dropped 3 bases and J dropped 2 bases, with 8 bases sitting between them. There are 13 residues in the CDR3. CDR1 and CDR2 from the germline V gene are SGDLS and YYNGEE. The CDR3 is CASSAGINYGYTF. CDR3 nucleotides: TGTGCCAGCAGCGCGGGGATCAACTATGGCTACACCTTC. Combining the CDR3 with reference TRBV9 and TRBJ1-2 gives the whole variable domain DSGVTQTPKHLITATGQRVTLRCSPRSGDLSVYWYQQSLDQGLQFLIQYYNGEERAKGNILERFSAQQFPDLHSELNLSSLELGDSALYFCASSAGINYGYTFGSGTRLTVV.

This clonotype was found many times. The gene calls are TRBV7-2 and TRBJ2-5; D perhaps matches TRBD2 (6 bases). This CDR3 has 13 residues. Germline CDR1 and CDR2: SGHTA and FQGNSA. V was trimmed by 6 bases and J by 7 bases, leaving 15 bases between them. The CDR3 region has the DNA TGTGCCAGCAGTGCGCCGGGACTTTCGACCCAGTACTTC. It specifies CASSAPGLSTQYF.

Many counts were recorded for this clonotype. This is likely a read error, given that the CDR3 carries no conserved phenylalanine or tryptophan at its end. The chain recombines TRBV5-1 with TRBJ2-7; D is uncertain. This CDR3 is 14 amino acids long. CDR1 and CDR2 (germline): SGHRS, YFSETQ. V lost 6 bases to trimming and J lost 2 bases, with 15 bases between them. DNA of the CDR3: TGCGCCAGCACCGAAGCCAGCAGCCCCTACGAGCAGTACCTC. It codes for CASTEASSPYEQYL.

The V gene is TRBV24-1, the J gene TRBJ2-7; 8 bases match TRBD1. The CDR3 covers 15 residues. In germline, CDR1 is KGHDR, CDR2 SFDVKD. V lost 5 bases and J lost 0; bases outside the gene matches: 5. The CDR3 coding sequence is TGTGCCACCAGTGGGAGGACAGGGTCCTCCTACGAGCAGTACTTC. Translation: CATSGRTGSSYEQYF.

V usage is TRBV7-6 and J usage is TRBJ2-7; 16 positions agree with TRBD2. The CDR3 sequence is 17 residues long. Germline loops: CDR1 SGHVS, CDR2 FNYEAQ. V trimming: 6 bases; J trimming: 6 bases; junction bases outside the gene matches: 11. The CDR3: CASRRSPGLAGGREQYF. For the CDR3, the DNA is TGTGCCAGCAGACGTTCCCCGGGACTAGCGGGAGGGCGCGAGCAGTACTTC.

This clonotype was seen ten or more times. The chain employs TRBV6-5 and TRBJ1-5; D not resolved. Trimming took 7 bases from V and 2 from J, leaving 9 bases between them. Germline V CDR1 and CDR2: MNHEY, SVGAGI. The CDR3 is 13 residues long. CDR3 residues: CASILDGNQPQHF. The CDR3 DNA follows: TGTGCCAGCATTCTGGACGGCAATCAGCCCCAGCATTTT.

This clonotype came up many times. The chain recombines TRBV18 with TRBJ1-1; D gene uncertain. The CDR3 is 13 residues long. The germline V gene has CDR1 KGHSH and CDR2 LQKENI. Deletions cut 5 bases from V and 2 bases from J, with 9 bases between. CDR3 region: CASSEAQNTEAFF. The CDR3 bases are TGTGCCAGCTCAGAGGCGCAAAACACTGAAGCTTTCTTT.

This clonotype was found many times. The V and J genes are TRBV27 and TRBJ2-7, with TRBD1 identical over 9 bases. With 4 bases clipped from V and 4 bases from J, the junction kept 2 bases outside the gene matches. This CDR3 spans 13 amino acids. Germline-derived CDR1 and CDR2 are MNHEY and SMNVEV (reference sequence). The DNA for the CDR3 is TGTGCCAGCAGTTCGACAGGGGGGTACGAGCAGTACTTC. Amino acids: CASSSTGGYEQYF.

This clonotype showed up many times. The genes are TRBV6-5 and TRBJ2-7; the match to TRBD1 covers 9 bases. CDR1 MNHEY and CDR2 SVGAGI come from the germline V gene. V gave up 3 bases and J gave up 1 base; unmatched junction bases: 4. There are 15 residues in the CDR3. The CDR3 spells CASSYSGTGSYEQYF. DNA for the CDR3: TGTGCCAGCAGTTATTCCGGGACAGGGTCCTACGAGCAGTACTTC.

As regards this clonotype: The junction departs from the called germline gene at one end, perhaps through a read error. The V and J genes are TRBV6-1 and TRBJ2-7, with D unresolved. From germline, CDR1 is MNHNS and CDR2 SASEGT. The CDR3 runs to 14 residues. The CDR3 here is CASSDVVSSYDQYF. The CDR3 DNA is TGTGCCAGCAGTGACGTCGTAAGCTCCTACGATCAGTACTTC.

The rearrangement joins TRBV12-3 or TRBV12-4 to TRBJ1-3, with D hard to call. The CDR3 has 13 amino acids. Deletions cut 6 bases from V and 0 bases from J, with 6 bases between. DNA of the CDR3: TGTGCCAGCAGGCAGAGCTCTGGAAACACCATATATTTT. Translating it yields CASRQSSGNTIYF.

This clonotype was found many times. V and J are TRBV20-1 and TRBJ1-1, with TRBD1 as a possible D gene (6 bases). With 0 bases removed from V and 1 base from J, the gap between germline ends came to 12 bases. Germline CDR1 and CDR2: DFQATT and SNEGSKA (reference sequence). This CDR3 has 15 residues. CDR3 in DNA: TGCAGTGCTAGAGATGATCAGGGGTGGAACACTGAAGCTTTCTTT. This encodes CSARDDQGWNTEAFF.

The chain joins TRBV6-2 or TRBV6-3 to TRBJ1-2, with TRBD1 identical over 11 bases. The junction had 8 bases not matched to a gene; V was cut back by 2 bases and J by 3 bases. CDR1 MNHEY and CDR2 SVGEGT come from the germline V gene. This CDR3 comprises 17 residues. The CDR3 here is CASSYDRTGGYDYGYTF. CDR3 bases: TGTGCCAGCAGTTACGACCGGACAGGGGGCTACGACTATGGCTACACCTTC.